Listed here is a single T cell receptor beta chain. Its antigen remains unidentified. CDR1 SGHDN and CDR2 FVKESK come from the germline V gene. This CDR3 region has 15 residues. The V end was cut by 4 bases, the J end by 6 bases, with 19 bases between. This sample was included in a study of shared clonotypes between healthy human individuals. Whole-study findings and limits: Relative to memory subsets, naive subsets generally showed larger estimated richness. Tissues were not sampled, only blood, and their repertoires likely differ. Relative to clonotypes present in all four donors, those not shared had lower generation probabilities.

It was across several immunoSEQ plates that each subset's genomic DNA was evenly split. The assay was immunoSEQ multiplex PCR, and TCRdb's table has in-frame clones only and misses some. The table lists about 2.3 million clones, roughly 93% of them singletons. Sequencing was performed on naive CD4+ T cells from PBMCs. As for subset: CD45RA+ positively selected. The V gene is TRBV14, the J gene TRBJ2-7; D gene unclear. This TCR derives from a man between 18 and 35 years old in good health. Some clones in this sample may be carry-over from other donors' samples. The CDR3 here is CASSPAGRWPSEQYF. The CDR3 coding sequence is TGTGCCAGCAGCCCGGCCGGGCGGTGGCCGTCCGAGCAGTACTTC.